This TCR beta chain was found in a study of Graves' ophthalmopathy and Graves' hyperthyroidism. The study, taken as a whole, reports: The authors also found most expanded thyroid clonotypes above 0.001 frequency in blood. At about 69% sensitivity and 72.22% specificity, the model predicted progression of the ophthalmopathy.

Ineligible for inclusion were patients with other autoimmune diseases, uncontrolled infections, pregnancy or lactation. Scientists amplified the TCR beta CDR3 regions from RNA transcripts. Second-round multiplex PCR came after a first-round RT-PCR that employed HTBI primers. Each CDR3 protein is one row after TCRdb ran MiXCR on the multiplex PCR reads. The table shows around 1.1 million distinct CDR3 sequences, with 36% occurring only once. About this clonotype: Its antigen remains unknown. One end of the junction fails to match germline, which may point to a read error.

The germline gives CDR1 ENHRY, CDR2 SYGVKD. The CDR3 is 16 residues long. The sample comprised peripheral blood or thyroid tissue (not recorded which). The chain joins TRBV10-3 to TRBJ2-7, with 10 nucleotides matching TRBD2. This sequence originates from an adult man with Graves' hyperthyroidism. The CDR3 DNA reads TGTGCCAGCAGTTACTCCGGGACTAGCGTCTCCTACGAGCAGTACTTC. Its translation is CASSYSGTSVSYEQYF.